The text below deals with one TCR beta chain. Its antigen is not known. These data originate in a study of siplizumab effects on memory and regulatory T cells. Findings of the study overall: Naive T cells seemed more diverse than memory cells; they also seemed major alloresponse contributors. Suppressive activity of Tregs proliferating in siplizumab cultures remained unconfirmed.

TCRdb's copy holds only in-frame clones and misses some; the assay was immunoSEQ multiplex PCR. The data contain 80,000 to 95,000 clones, over 90% of them seen just once; the ten biggest clones take up approximately 17%. The ends lost 5 bases at V and 8 bases at J; junction bases unmatched: 4. Germline-derived CDR1 and CDR2 are MDHEN and SYDVKM. The CDR3 totals 12 residues. This sequence joins TRBV28 and TRBJ2-3, with 7 bases lining up with TRBD1. Sequenced input: CD8+ T cells sorted from blood. The TCR comes from a human donor in good health. The CDR3 region has the DNA TGTGCCAGCAGTCTAGGGGGCGGTACGCAGTATTTT. It codes for CASSLGGGTQYF.